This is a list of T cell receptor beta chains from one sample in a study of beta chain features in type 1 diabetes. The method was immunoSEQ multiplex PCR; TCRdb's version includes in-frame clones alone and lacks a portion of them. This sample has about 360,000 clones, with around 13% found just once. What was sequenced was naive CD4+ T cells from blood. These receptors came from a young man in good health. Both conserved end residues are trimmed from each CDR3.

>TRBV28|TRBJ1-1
ASSSNRGNTEAF
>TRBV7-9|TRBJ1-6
ASSLDPGAPLH
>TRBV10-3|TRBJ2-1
AIRGTDRSNEQF
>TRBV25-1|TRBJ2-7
AREGSSLY
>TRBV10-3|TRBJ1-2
AIPDRGWYGYT
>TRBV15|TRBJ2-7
APVGQGLPYEQY
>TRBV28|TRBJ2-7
ASSLSAGMVYEQY
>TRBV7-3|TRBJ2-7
ASSTGPGQTYEQY
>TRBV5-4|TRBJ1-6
ASSLNPSRRGNSPLH
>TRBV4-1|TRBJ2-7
ASSQVKSTRTTYEQY
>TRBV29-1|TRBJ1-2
SVSDFLGQGRNYGYT
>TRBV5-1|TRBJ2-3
ASSLGVQGADTQY
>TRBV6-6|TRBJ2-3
ASRPPGVTDTQY
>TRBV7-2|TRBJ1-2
ASSLVIRNHYGYT
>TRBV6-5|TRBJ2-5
ASSLGQGEWETQY
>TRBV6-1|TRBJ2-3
ASSGYGGRAPTDTQY
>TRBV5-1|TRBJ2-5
ASSLPGRRETQY
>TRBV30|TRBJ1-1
AWQGHLSNTEAF
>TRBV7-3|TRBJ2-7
ASSLGEGNEQY
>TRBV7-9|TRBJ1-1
ASSLLFWGQGATEAF
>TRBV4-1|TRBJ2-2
ASSREAGELF
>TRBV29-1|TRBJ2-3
SVEASGSSTDTQY
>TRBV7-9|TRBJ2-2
ASSFITGELF
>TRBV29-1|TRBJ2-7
SVYRDGYEQY
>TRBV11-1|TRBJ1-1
ASSTSTGVEAF
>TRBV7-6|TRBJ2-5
ASTLVRAETQY
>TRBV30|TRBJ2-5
AWKGVAETQY
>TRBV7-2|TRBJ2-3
ASSRGVAGGGADTQY
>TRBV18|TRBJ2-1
ASSPRDSGGHTGNEQF
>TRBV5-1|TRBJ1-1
ASSLGSLRDTEAF
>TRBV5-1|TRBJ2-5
ASSLASEETQY
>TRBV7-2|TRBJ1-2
ASSRNGGYYGYT
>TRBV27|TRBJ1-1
ATSPGKNTEAF
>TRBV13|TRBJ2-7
ASSLDLTGGEEQY
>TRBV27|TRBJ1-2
ASSVTGNSGYT
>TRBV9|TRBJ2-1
ASSGLQSYNEQF
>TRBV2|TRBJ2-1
ASAGGPGEQF
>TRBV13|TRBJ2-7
ASRSDSSYEQY
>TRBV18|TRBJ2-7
ASSSPSGGSYEQY
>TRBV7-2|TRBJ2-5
ASSSELAAGTQY
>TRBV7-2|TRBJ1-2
ASSSGQGKTPYGYT
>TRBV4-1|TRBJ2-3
ASSQAPAGGTDTQY
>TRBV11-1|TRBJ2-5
ASSLRLAGVQETQY
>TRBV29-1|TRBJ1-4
SVTQGAQNEKLF
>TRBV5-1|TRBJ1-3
ASSWTEPPGNTIY
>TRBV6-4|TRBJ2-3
ASRAGLAGTDTQY
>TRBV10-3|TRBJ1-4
AISLTGVGKLF
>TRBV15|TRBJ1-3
ATSGWDSGNTIY
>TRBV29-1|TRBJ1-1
SLSLKVGGTEAF
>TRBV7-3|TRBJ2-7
ASSLRRDYEQY
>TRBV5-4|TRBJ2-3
ASSPGTSRNTDTQY
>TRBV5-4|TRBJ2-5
ASNFRDRGQRETQY
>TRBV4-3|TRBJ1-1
ASSQDGQRNTEAF